The 16 T cell receptor beta chains listed next were all sequenced from one sample in a study of blood T cell repertoires in COVID-19. Repertoires were generated with immunoSEQ multiplex PCR, while TCRdb's copy carries only in-frame clones and drops some. The repertoire holds tens of thousands of clones, with around 90% as singletons. Sequencing input: peripheral blood. The receptors derive from a man aged 50 to 60 with acute or convalescent COVID-19.

This chain connects TRBV7-9 to TRBJ2-2; unclear D gene. V shed 5 bases and J shed 1 base, with 2 bases lying between them. Germline V CDR1 and CDR2: SEHNR, FQNEAQ (reference sequence). This CDR3 has 12 residues. The CDR3 DNA reads as TGTGCCAGCAGCCTGAACACCGGGGAGCTGTTTTTT. Residues: CASSLNTGELFF.

The chain links TRBV2 to TRBJ2-7; no reliable D call. Germline CDR1 reads SNHLY; CDR2 reads FYNNEI. CDR3 length: 15 residues. V was pared by 0 bases and J by 3 bases, with 12 bases between. The CDR3 DNA sequence: TGTGCCAGCAGTGAAGCTCTATATAGTAGCTACGAGCAGTACTTC. It specifies CASSEALYSSYEQYF.

The V and J genes are TRBV6-4 and TRBJ1-2; D gene uncertain. The CDR3 loop spans 13 amino acids. The V end lost 9 bases, the J end lost 0 bases, and 11 bases lay between the germline ends. The germline V gene encodes CDR1 MRHNA and CDR2 SNTAGT. This CDR3 is CARDEGANYGYTF. CDR3 DNA sequence: TGTGCCAGGGACGAGGGAGCTAACTATGGCTACACCTTC.

The chain couples TRBV6-5 to TRBJ1-2; D uncertain. The ends were cut back, 4 bases at V and 6 bases at J, with 3 bases in the middle. The germline CDR1 and CDR2 sequences are MNHEY and SVGAGI. The CDR3 is made up of 10 amino acids. The CDR3, as DNA: TGTGCCAGCAGTTCCGATGGCTACACCTTC. This sequence encodes CASSSDGYTF.

The chain joins TRBV27 to TRBJ2-7, with 9 bases that match TRBD1. The V segment lost 3 bases and the J segment 3 bases; nucleotides outside the gene matches: 6. CDR3 length: 15 residues. The germline gives CDR1 MNHEY, CDR2 SMNVEV (reference sequence). The CDR3 region is CASSFPGTGIYEQYF. For the CDR3, the DNA is TGTGCCAGCAGTTTCCCGGGGACAGGGATCTACGAGCAGTACTTC.

This sequence joins TRBV23-1 and TRBJ1-6; maybe TRBD1 (6 bases). TRBV23-1 is an ORF; its function is uncertain. The CDR3 covers 19 residues. Deletions cut 3 bases from V and 0 bases from J, with 18 bases between. The CDR3 is CASSHTGRQGSSYNSPLHF. CDR3 nucleotide sequence: TGCGCCAGCAGTCATACAGGGCGTCAAGGGTCCTCCTATAATTCACCCCTCCACTTT.

J is TRBJ1-2 and V is TRBV6-5; no clear D gene. V was pared by 8 bases and J by 4 bases, with 11 bases between. The V gene's germline CDR1 is MNHEY and CDR2 SVGAGI. The CDR3 loop spans 12 amino acids. CDR3 DNA sequence: TGTGCCAGCTTCGGAGGGATCTATGGCTACACCTTC. It yields the protein CASFGGIYGYTF.

The chain links TRBV5-8 to TRBJ1-4; 7 bases fit TRBD1. Germline trimming cut 1 base from V and 7 bases from J; bases unmatched to any gene: 7. Germline-derived CDR1 and CDR2 are SGHTS and YDEGEE. CDR3 length: 15 residues. The CDR3 region is CASSLFVQGSEKLFF. Here the CDR3 DNA reads TGTGCCAGCAGCTTGTTCGTACAGGGGAGTGAAAAACTGTTTTTT. Based on the CDR3 plus reference TRBV5-8 and TRBJ1-4, the full variable domain is EAGVTQSPTHLIKTRGQQATLRCSPISGHTSVYWYQQALGLGLQFLLWYDEGEERNRGNFPPRFSGRQFPNYSSELNVNALELEDSALYLCASSLFVQGSEKLFFGSGTQLSVL.

V and J are TRBV11-2 and TRBJ2-1; 11 bases map to TRBD2. With V trimmed by 1 base and J by 4 bases, 9 bases remained unmatched. The CDR3 extends over 18 amino acids. The germline V gene has CDR1 SGHAT and CDR2 FQNNGV. This CDR3 reads CASSLVGSGGADYNEQFF. The CDR3 coding sequence is TGTGCCAGCAGCTTAGTTGGTAGCGGGGGGGCAGATTACAATGAGCAGTTCTTC.

This chain joins TRBV6-5 and TRBJ1-6; 10 positions agree with TRBD1. Germline V gives CDR1 MNHEY, CDR2 SVGAGI. This CDR3 region has 14 residues. With V trimmed by 4 bases and J by 10 bases, 4 bases remained unmatched. DNA of the CDR3: TGTGCCAGCAGTTCCGGGACAGGGGAATCACCCCTCCACTTT. This encodes CASSSGTGESPLHF.

This clone was detected once. V gene TRBV4-3 combines with J gene TRBJ2-2; D gene unclear. CDR3 length: 16 residues. Trimming removed 4 bases at V and 4 bases at J, with 16 bases between. The germline V gene encodes CDR1 LGHNA and CDR2 YSLEER. This chain's CDR3 is CASSRRLEIVTGELFF. The CDR3 DNA is TGCGCCAGCAGCCGCCGCCTAGAAATCGTCACCGGGGAGCTGTTTTTT.

The chain has TRBV2 and TRBJ2-3; 7 bases line up with TRBD1. CDR1 is SNHLY and CDR2 is FYNNEI in the germline V gene. The CDR3 loop spans 14 amino acids. V lost 6 bases, J lost 2 bases, and 5 bases stayed unmatched. The CDR3 region is CASRWDRTTDTQYF. The CDR3 coding sequence is TGTGCCAGCAGATGGGACAGAACCACAGATACGCAGTATTTT. Variable domain in full (rest from reference TRBV2 and TRBJ2-3): EPEVTQTPSHQVTQMGQEVILRCVPISNHLYFYWYRQILGQKVEFLVSFYNNEISEKSEIFDDQFSVERPDGSNFTLKIRSTKLEDSAMYFCASRWDRTTDTQYFGPGTRLTVL.

This clone showed up just once. V gene TRBV7-2 combines with J gene TRBJ2-7; 12 bases are a match to TRBD2. The CDR3 is 15 amino acids. The V segment lost 5 bases and the J segment 6 bases; nucleotides outside the gene matches: 8. Germline lookup yields CDR1 SGHTA and CDR2 FQGNSA. The CDR3 is CASSALAGGGGEQYF. The CDR3 region has the DNA TGTGCCAGCAGCGCACTAGCGGGAGGAGGGGGCGAGCAGTACTTC.

CDR3 sequence: CASSRTGTGAGNTIYF. The CDR3 DNA reads as TGTGCCAGCAGTCGTACCGGGACAGGGGCTGGAAACACCATATATTTT. The J gene is TRBJ1-3, the V gene TRBV25-1; TRBD1 aligns across 10 bases. This CDR3 is 16 amino acids long. The ends lost 5 bases at V and 2 bases at J; junction bases unmatched: 6. Germline V lookup: CDR1 MGHDK, CDR2 SYGVNS.

V is TRBV6-5 and J is TRBJ1-2; tentative D call: TRBD1 (5 bases). Germline V gene lookup returns CDR1 MNHEY and CDR2 SVGAGI. The CDR3 contains 13 residues. Trimming cost V 0 bases and J 5 bases, with 7 bases left between them. CDR3 loop: CASSYSGGYGYTF. The CDR3 nucleotides are TGTGCCAGCAGTTACTCGGGGGGGTATGGCTACACCTTC.

This chain uses TRBV7-2 with TRBJ1-2; TRBD1 aligns across 10 bases. With 3 bases clipped from V and 2 bases from J, the junction kept 0 bases outside the gene matches. CDR1 is SGHTA and CDR2 is FQGNSA in the germline V gene. CDR3 length: 14 residues. This chain's CDR3 is CASSLTGGNYGYTF. CDR3 coding DNA: TGTGCCAGCAGCTTGACAGGGGGCAACTATGGCTACACCTTC.